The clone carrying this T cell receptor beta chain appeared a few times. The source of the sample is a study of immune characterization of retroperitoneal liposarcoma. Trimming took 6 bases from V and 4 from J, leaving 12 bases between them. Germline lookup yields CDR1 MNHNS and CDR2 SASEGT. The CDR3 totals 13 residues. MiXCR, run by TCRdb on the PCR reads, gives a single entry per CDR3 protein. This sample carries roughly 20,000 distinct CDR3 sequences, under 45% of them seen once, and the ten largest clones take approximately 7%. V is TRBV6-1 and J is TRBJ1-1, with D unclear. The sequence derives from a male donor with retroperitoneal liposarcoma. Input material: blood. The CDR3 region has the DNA TGTGCCAGCAGCCTTTCGGAGGGCACTGAAGCTTTCTTT. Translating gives CASSLSEGTEAFF.